Shown below are 8 T cell receptor beta chains from a single sample sequenced in a study of T-cell reconstitution after alpha-beta-depleted transplantation in children. Preparation of the TCRbeta library used unique molecular identifiers. Using its own MiXCR run on the PCR reads, TCRdb lists one record per CDR3 protein. The table shows 700,000 or so distinct CDR3 sequences, with about an eighth occurring only once. This sample comprised PBMCs, obtained before TCRalphabeta/CD19-depleted stem cell transplant. The origin of the receptors is a girl aged 2 to 10 with congenital amegakaryocytic thrombocytopenia, due to receive a stem cell transplant.

This clonotype has ten or more counts. The chain carries TRBV12-3 or TRBV12-4 and TRBJ2-7; D not certain. V dropped 7 bases and J dropped 4 bases, with 11 bases sitting between them. This CDR3 region has 12 residues. DNA for the CDR3: TGTGCCAGCACACCGGTTGGGTACGAGCAGTACTTC. This gives the protein CASTPVGYEQYF.

In the case of this clonotype: This sequence may be a read error, since a much larger clone differs from it by one base. The chain couples TRBV7-9 to TRBJ1-5; D may be TRBD1 (6 bases). The CDR3 is 15 residues long. V was clipped by 1 base and J by 6 bases, with 13 bases between them. The germline gives CDR1 SEHNR, CDR2 FQNEAQ (reference sequence). CDR3 amino acids: CASSLDRERIQPQHF. The CDR3 region has the DNA TGTGCCAGCAGCTTAGACAGGGAACGCATTCAGCCCCAGCATTTT. Complete variable domain (other parts from reference TRBV7-9 and TRBJ1-5): DTGVSQNPRHKITKRGQNVTFRCDPISEHNRLYWYRQTLGQGPEFLTYFQNEAQLEKSRLLSDRFSAERPKGSFSTLEIQRTEQGDSAMYLCASSLDRERIQPQHFGDGTRLSIL.

This clonotype showed up many times. The chain couples TRBV7-7 to TRBJ2-1, with TRBD2 matching over 13 bases. The J segment lost 6 bases and the V segment lost 5 bases, leaving 7 bases of the junction unmatched. Germline V CDR1 and CDR2: SSHAT, FNYEAQ (reference sequence). This CDR3 has 16 amino acids. In DNA form, the CDR3 reads TGTGCCAGCAGCCGAACTAGCGGGAGGGCCGGCAATGAGCAGTTCTTC. Its protein is CASSRTSGRAGNEQFF.

This clonotype has ten or more counts. The rearrangement uses TRBV5-1 and TRBJ2-7; 8 bases are shared with TRBD1. There are 13 residues in the CDR3. The germline gives CDR1 SGHRS, CDR2 YFSETQ. V gave up 1 base and J gave up 5 bases; unmatched junction bases: 2. The CDR3 nucleotides read TGCGCCAGCAGCTTGCCGACAGGGGACGAGCAGTACTTC. Protein: CASSLPTGDEQYF.

This clonotype has ten or more counts. This chain uses TRBV29-1 with TRBJ2-3, with D perhaps TRBD2 (6 bases). In germline, CDR1 is SQVTM, CDR2 ANQGSEA. This CDR3 comprises 14 residues. Trimming removed 6 bases at V and 0 bases at J, with 13 bases between. CDR3 nucleotides: TGCAGCGTCGCAGGGAGCGGGAGCACAGATACGCAGTATTTT. Its translation is CSVAGSGSTDTQYF.

This clonotype occurred many times. The rearrangement uses TRBV29-1 and TRBJ1-5; tentatively, D is TRBD1 (5 bases). The germline CDR1 and CDR2 sequences are SQVTM and ANQGSEA. The CDR3 consists of 13 residues. The V end lost 6 bases, the J end lost 3 bases, and 12 bases lay between the germline ends. In DNA form, the CDR3 reads TGCAGCGTCGCGTCAGGGATCAATCAGCCCCAGCATTTT. Translating gives CSVASGINQPQHF.

This clonotype was observed many times. The chain is built from TRBV20-1 and TRBJ2-3; D is undetermined. Trimming left V 5 bases short and J 6 bases short, with 15 bases between. The CDR3 loop spans 13 amino acids. Per the germline V gene, CDR1 is DFQATT and CDR2 is SNEGSKA (reference sequence). The CDR3 region has the DNA TGCAGTGCTGGGCCGAGCTCCGGGGATACGCAGTATTTT. This codes for CSAGPSSGDTQYF.

This clonotype occurred many times. V gene TRBV29-1 combines with J gene TRBJ2-3; the match to TRBD1 covers 8 bases. There are 13 residues in the CDR3. Germline assignment: CDR1 SQVTM and CDR2 ANQGSEA. The J segment lost 2 bases and the V segment lost 6 bases, leaving 4 bases of the junction unmatched. The CDR3, as DNA: TGCAGCGTGGACAGGGAAAACACAGATACGCAGTATTTT. This gives the protein CSVDRENTDTQYF.